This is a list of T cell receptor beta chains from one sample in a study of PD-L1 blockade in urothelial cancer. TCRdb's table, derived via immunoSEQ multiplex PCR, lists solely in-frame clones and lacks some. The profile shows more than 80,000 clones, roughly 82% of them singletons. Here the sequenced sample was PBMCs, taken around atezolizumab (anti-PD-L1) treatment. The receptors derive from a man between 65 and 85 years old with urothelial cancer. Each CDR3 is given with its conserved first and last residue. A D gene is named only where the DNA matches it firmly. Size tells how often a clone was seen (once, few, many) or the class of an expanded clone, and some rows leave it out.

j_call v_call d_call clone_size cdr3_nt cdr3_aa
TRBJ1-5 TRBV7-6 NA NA TGTGCCAGCAGCTTGAATGAGGGGCCCCAGCATTTT CASSLNEGPQHF
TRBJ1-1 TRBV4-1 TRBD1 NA TGCGCCAGCAGCCAAACAAACGTGAGGGGGCCTAGAACTGAAGCTTTCTTT CASSQTNVRGPRTEAFF
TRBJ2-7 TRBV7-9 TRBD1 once TGTGCCAGCAGCTTACGCCGGGGACAGGGAAATTACGAGCAGTACTTC CASSLRRGQGNYEQYF
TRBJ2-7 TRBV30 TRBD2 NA TGTGCCTGGACCGGACTAGCGGGAGGGCCTGACGAGCAGTACTTC CAWTGLAGGPDEQYF
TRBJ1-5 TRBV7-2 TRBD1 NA TGTGCCAGCAGCCTAGGGACAGTCGGGCCGAACAATCAGCCCCAGCATTTT CASSLGTVGPNNQPQHF
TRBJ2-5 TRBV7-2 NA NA TGTGCCAGCAGCACGAGGCGTGAGACCACACTGGAGACCCAGTACTTC CASSTRRETTLETQYF
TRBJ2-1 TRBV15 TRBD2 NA TGTGCCACCAGCAGACAGAGGACTAGCGGGAGCAATGAGCAGTTCTTC CATSRQRTSGSNEQFF
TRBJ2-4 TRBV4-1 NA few TGCGCCAGCAGCCAAGAGGTGACGGCGGCAGCCCTAGCCAAAAACATTCAGTACTTC CASSQEVTAAALAKNIQYF
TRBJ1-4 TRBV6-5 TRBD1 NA TGTGCCAGCGGGACAGGAAATGAAAAACTGTTTTTT CASGTGNEKLFF
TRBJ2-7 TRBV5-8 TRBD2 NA TGTGCCAGCAGCTACTATCTAGCGGGGGGGGGTTACGAGCAGTACTTC CASSYYLAGGGYEQYF
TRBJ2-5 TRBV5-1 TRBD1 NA TGCGCCAGCAGCTTCGGGCAGGGGGCTGCCCAAGAGACCCAGTACTTC CASSFGQGAAQETQYF
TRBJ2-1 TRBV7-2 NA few TGTGCCAGCAGCTTCTTAGCGAATGAGCAGTTCTTC CASSFLANEQFF
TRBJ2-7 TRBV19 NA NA TGTGCCAGTAGTATTGGGGCTAGCGAAACCTACGAGCAGTACTTC CASSIGASETYEQYF
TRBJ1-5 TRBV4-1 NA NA TGCGCCAGCAGCCAAGAGGCGGCAGGGGCTCAGCCCCAGCATTTT CASSQEAAGAQPQHF
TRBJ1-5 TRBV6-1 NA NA TGTGCCAGGGGGGAGGGTCAGCCCCAGCATTTT CARGEGQPQHF
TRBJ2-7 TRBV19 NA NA TGTGCCAGTAGTATGGCGGGACAGTCTTCCTACGAGCAGTACTTC CASSMAGQSSYEQYF
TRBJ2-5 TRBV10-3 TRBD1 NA TGTGCCACCAACGAGGGACAGCCCCAAGAGACCCAGTACTTC CATNEGQPQETQYF
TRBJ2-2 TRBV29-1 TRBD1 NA TGCAGCGTTGAAACGGGACAGAGCACGGGGGAGCTGTTTTTT CSVETGQSTGELFF
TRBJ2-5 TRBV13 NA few TGTGCCAGCAGCTTAGCGTCAGGGTGGGAGACCCAGTACTTC CASSLASGWETQYF
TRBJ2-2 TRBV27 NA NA TGTGCCAGCAGTTTTCGAGGGCACGAGGAGCTGTTTTTT CASSFRGHEELFF
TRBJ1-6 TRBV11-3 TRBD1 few TGTGCCAGCAGCCGAATCCCCGACAGGGCGAATTCACCCCTCCACTTT CASSRIPDRANSPLHF
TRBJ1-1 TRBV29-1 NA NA TGCAGCGCCCTCCCGGGGAGTGGCACTGAAGCTTTCTTT CSALPGSGTEAFF
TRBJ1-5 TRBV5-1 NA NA TGCGCCAGCAGCTTGGCCGGGACTCGGGGGCAGCCCCAGCATTTT CASSLAGTRGQPQHF
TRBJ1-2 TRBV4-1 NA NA TGCGCCAGCAGCCAAGTAACAGGGCCTTCGGGCTACACCTTC CASSQVTGPSGYTF
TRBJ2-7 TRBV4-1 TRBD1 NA TGCGCCAGCAGCCCGAACCGGGGACAGGACGACGAGCAGTACTTC CASSPNRGQDDEQYF
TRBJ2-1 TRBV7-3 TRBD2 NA TGTGCCAGCAGCCTAGCGGGAGGGGCCTACAATGAGCAGTTCTTC CASSLAGGAYNEQFF
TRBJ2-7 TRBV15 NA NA TGTGCCACCACCAAAGAACCCATTACGAGGGAGCAGTACTTC CATTKEPITREQYF
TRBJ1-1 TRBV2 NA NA TGTGCCAGCAGTGAGGAGCGGTGGGACACTGAAGCTTTCTTT CASSEERWDTEAFF
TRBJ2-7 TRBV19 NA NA TGTGCCAGTGGGCTCGGGCGGGACTACGAGCAGTACTTC CASGLGRDYEQYF
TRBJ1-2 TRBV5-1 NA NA TGCGCCAGCAGCTCGCCTGGGGAGTATGGCTACACCTTC CASSSPGEYGYTF
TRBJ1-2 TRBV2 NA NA TGTGCCAGCAGTGCCCAGGGTTTTGGCTACACCTTC CASSAQGFGYTF
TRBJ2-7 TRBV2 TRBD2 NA TGTGCCAGCACTACCTTAGCGGGAGAGCAGTACTTC CASTTLAGEQYF
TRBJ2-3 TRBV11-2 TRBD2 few TGTGCCAGCAGCCTATGGGGTAGCGGGGGGGCCGGGACAGATACGCAGTATTTT CASSLWGSGGAGTDTQYF
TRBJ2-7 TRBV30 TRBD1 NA TGTGCCTGGAGTCCGGGACAGCTTTACGAGCAGTACTTC CAWSPGQLYEQYF
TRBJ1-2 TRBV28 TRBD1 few TGTGCCAGCAGCTCTGGGACAGGGGGATACTATGGCTACACCTTC CASSSGTGGYYGYTF
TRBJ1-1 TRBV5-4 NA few TGTGCCAGCCGGGGGGCGGTGAACACTGAAGCTTTCTTT CASRGAVNTEAFF
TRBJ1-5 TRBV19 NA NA TGTGCCAGTAGTAGCTCTTGGGGGCAGAGTCAGCCCCAGCATTTT CASSSSWGQSQPQHF
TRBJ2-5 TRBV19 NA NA TGTGCCAGTAGTATTTGGGCACAGGGCAGGGAGACCCAGTACTTC CASSIWAQGRETQYF
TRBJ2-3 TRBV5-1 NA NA TGCGCCAGCAGTGATAGTGCTAGTAAAACAGATACGCAGTATTTT CASSDSASKTDTQYF
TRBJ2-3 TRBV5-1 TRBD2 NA TGCGCCAGCAGCTCCAAGCGGGGGGGCACAGATACGCAGTATTTT CASSSKRGGTDTQYF
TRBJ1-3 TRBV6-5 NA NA TGTGCCAGCAGTTACGGCAGGGCCCTAGGAAACACCATATATTTT CASSYGRALGNTIYF
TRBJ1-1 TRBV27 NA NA TGTGCCAGCAGTTTATGGGGCAGCATGAACACTGAAGCTTTCTTT CASSLWGSMNTEAFF
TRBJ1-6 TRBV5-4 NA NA TGTGCCAGCAGCTCCACAGGGCTCCGTAATTCACCCCTCCACTTT CASSSTGLRNSPLHF
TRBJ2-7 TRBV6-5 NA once TGTGCCAGCAGTTACTTAGGGGACACCTCCGCGCAGTACTTC CASSYLGDTSAQYF
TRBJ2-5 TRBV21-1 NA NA TGTGCCAGCAGCAAAGATAGTTTTGGAGAGACCCAGTACTTC CASSKDSFGETQYF
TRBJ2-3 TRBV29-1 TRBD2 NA TGCAACTCCCCCATTGGGGAGGACGGCGGGAGGGCCTCTATCACAGATACGCAGTATTTT CNSPIGEDGGRASITDTQYF